This T cell receptor beta chain is from a study of CD8 T cells in ankylosing spondylitis. Study-level findings and limits: Clones linked to disease, bearing a CD8+ phenotype, were relatively rare in peripheral blood. Disease-associated clones were reportedly significantly overrepresented in matched ankylosing spondylitis synovial fluid. A motif in TCR beta, a set of under ten highly homologous variants, appeared characteristic of ankylosing spondylitis blood.

Germline V gene sequence: CDR1 SGHAT, CDR2 FQDESV (reference sequence). This CDR3 contains 18 residues. Researchers built TCR beta libraries using quantitative 5'-RACE with molecular barcodes. A single record per CDR3 protein comes from TCRdb applying MiXCR to the 5' RACE reads. The repertoire holds under 300,000 distinct CDR3 sequences, about 10% seen once, with less than 3% in the top ten. As concerns this clonotype: Its specificity is not known. The junction departs from germline at one end; a sequencing error may be responsible.

The specimen sequenced was blood, either unsorted or a sorted T cell fraction (not recorded which). The rearrangement links TRBV11-1 to TRBJ2-2, with TRBD2 matching 10 bases. The sequence came from a male donor with ankylosing spondylitis or in good health (not recorded which). The CDR3: CASSLGTSGIMDTRELFF. The CDR3, as DNA: TGTGCCAGCAGCTTAGGCACTAGCGGGATTATGGACACCAGGGAGCTGTTTTTT.